This T cell receptor beta chain was observed in a study of molecular identifiers for immune sequencing clone quantification. About the research overall: Four of five RNA aliquots from about 19,000 or 110,000 naive CD8 T cells were sequenced. Study-level points and caveats: Clonotypes surpassing 20 RNA copies contained over 99% of effector molecules, versus under 1% in naive cells.

Naive CD8 T cells were picked out by sorting for CD8+CD4-CCR7+CD45RA+. Methods described previously, with TCR primers listed, were used for bulk TCR libraries. TCRdb passed the PCR reads through MiXCR, listing each CDR3 protein once. The sample has 400,000 to 600,000 distinct CDR3 sequences, 20% to 25% seen once. This clonotype was detected once. What it binds is not known. A much more abundant neighbour one base away suggests this may be a read error. This receptor was obtained from a human donor in good health. Some libraries in this study had Jurkat cell RNA spiked in. The sequenced material came from naive CD8+ T cells from blood, with Jurkat cell RNA spiked in. Subset described: FACS-sorted CD8+CD4-CCR7+CD45RA+ naive T cells.

The CDR3 spells CASIVSGQGTQYF. The CDR3 DNA follows: TGTGCCAGCATTGTTAGCGGTCAAGGGACCCAGTACTTC. J is TRBJ2-5 and V is TRBV25-1; a weak D match, TRBD2 (6 bases). CDR1 is MGHDK and CDR2 is SYGVNS in the germline V gene. This CDR3 contains 13 residues.